The 30 T cell receptor beta chains in this list originate from one sample, sequenced in a study of blood T cell repertoires in COVID-19. Some clones are missing from TCRdb's copy, which holds only in-frame ones; the method was immunoSEQ multiplex PCR. The sample gives around 170,000 clones, 70% to 90% of which show up once; roughly 2.8% is in the top ten. Sample: peripheral blood. The receptor source for this set is a woman in her 30s with active or convalescent COVID-19.

This chain joins TRBV13 and TRBJ2-2; 7 bases match TRBD1. Germline V lookup: CDR1 PRHDT, CDR2 FYEKMQ (reference sequence). V lost 5 bases and J lost 1; bases outside the gene matches: 1. The CDR3 loop spans 14 amino acids. The CDR3 loop is CASSDRVNTGELFF. The CDR3 DNA sequence: TGTGCCAGCAGCGACAGGGTGAACACCGGGGAGCTGTTTTTT.

The chain has TRBV6-2 or TRBV6-3 and TRBJ2-7; 13 nucleotides line up with TRBD2. The CDR3 runs to 17 residues. V trimming: 2 bases; J trimming: 2 bases; junction bases outside the gene matches: 6. CDR1 is MNHEY and CDR2 is SVGEGT in the germline V gene. CDR3 sequence: CASSYAETSGGAYEQYF. The CDR3, as DNA: TGTGCCAGCAGTTACGCCGAAACTAGCGGGGGGGCCTACGAGCAGTACTTC.

About this clone: Other DNA sequences within the sample encode an identical CDR3. The rearrangement uses TRBV15 and TRBJ1-2; D is uncertain. Trimming pared 9 bases from V and 0 bases from J, leaving 8 bases between. Germline V gene lookup returns CDR1 LNHNV and CDR2 YYDKDF (reference sequence). This CDR3 has 12 amino acids. The CDR3 region has the DNA TGTGCCACTTCGACATCTAACTATGGCTACACCTTC. It is translated as CATSTSNYGYTF.

The chain links TRBV7-9 to TRBJ1-2; 10 bases agree with TRBD1. The CDR3 sequence is 16 residues long. The V gene's germline CDR1 is SEHNR and CDR2 FQNEAQ (reference sequence). Trimming removed 6 bases from V and 8 bases from J; junction bases left unmatched: 15. CDR3 sequence reads: CASRIGTGVTPGGYTF. Written as DNA, the CDR3 is TGTGCCAGCAGAATCGGGACAGGGGTCACCCCTGGCGGCTACACCTTC.

This rearrangement joins TRBV19 to TRBJ1-2; possibly TRBD1 for D (5 bases). Trimming left V 1 base short and J 4 bases short, with 10 bases between. The CDR3 runs to 14 residues. Germline-derived CDR1 and CDR2 are LNHDA and SQIVND (reference sequence). The DNA of the CDR3 is TGTGCCAGTAGTATAGTGGCAGGGCCCTATGGCTACACCTTC. This encodes CASSIVAGPYGYTF.

This clone has just a few counts. CDR3 DNA sequence: TGTGCCAGCAGTTATGGCAGGGGGCGGACAGATACGCAGTATTTT. This codes for CASSYGRGRTDTQYF. The chain employs TRBV6-5 and TRBJ2-3, with 8 positions matching TRBD1. From germline, CDR1 is MNHEY and CDR2 SVGAGI. The CDR3 spans 15 residues. J lost 3 bases, V lost 3 bases, and 5 bases had no gene match.

The chain carries TRBV27 and TRBJ2-5; no clear D gene. Germline V gives CDR1 MNHEY, CDR2 SMNVEV (reference sequence). This CDR3 comprises 13 residues. V gave up 2 bases and J gave up 5 bases, with 9 bases separating them. CDR3 region: CASSLSEWETQYF. CDR3 in DNA: TGTGCCAGCAGTTTAAGCGAGTGGGAGACCCAGTACTTC.

The sample holds one count of this clone. The V call is TRBV11-2, the J call TRBJ2-3; the D gene is possibly TRBD1 (5 bases). The CDR3 covers 13 residues. Germline V gene data show CDR1 as SGHAT and CDR2 as FQNNGV. Between the trimmed V and J ends, which lost 6 bases and 4 bases, there was a span of 11 bases. CDR3 nucleotides: TGTGCCAGCAGTCAAGTGGGGCCAGATACGCAGTATTTT. Its protein product is CASSQVGPDTQYF.

V usage is TRBV6-5 and J usage is TRBJ1-5; D call uncertain. Per germline, CDR1 MNHEY and CDR2 SVGAGI. Trimming took 4 bases from V and 6 from J, leaving 10 bases between them. The CDR3 is made up of 13 amino acids. CDR3 sequence (DNA): TGTGCCAGCAGTTCCACAGTCAGTCAGCCCCAGCATTTT. Its translation: CASSSTVSQPQHF.

The chain uses TRBV6-1 and TRBJ2-7, with D perhaps matching TRBD1 (5 bases). CDR1 is MNHNS and CDR2 is SASEGT in the germline V gene. This CDR3 is 13 amino acids long. The ends were cut back, 2 bases at V and 0 bases at J, with 5 bases in the middle. CDR3 DNA: TGTGCCAGCAGTGAAACAGGCTCCTACGAGCAGTACTTC. This codes for CASSETGSYEQYF.

This chain joins TRBV14 and TRBJ2-3; 9 nucleotides match TRBD1. CDR1 is SGHDN, CDR2 FVKESK, per germline. V lost 4 bases to trimming and J lost 1 base; unmatched junction nucleotides: 0. This CDR3 has 14 amino acids. The DNA of the CDR3 is TGTGCCAGCAGCCGGGACAGGGGCACAGATACGCAGTATTTT. Translation: CASSRDRGTDTQYF. Full variable domain (missing parts from reference TRBV14 and TRBJ2-3): EAGVTQFPSHSVIEKGQTVTLRCDPISGHDNLYWYRRVMGKEIKFLLHFVKESKQDESGMPNNRFLAERTGGTYSTLKVQPAELEDSGVYFCASSRDRGTDTQYFGPGTRLTVL.

In DNA form, the CDR3 reads TGTGCCAGCAGCTCGGGACAGGGAGGCCATCAGCCCCAGCATTTT. Its protein is CASSSGQGGHQPQHF. V gene TRBV7-9 combines with J gene TRBJ1-5, with 9 positions matching TRBD1. The CDR3 consists of 15 residues. V dropped 4 bases and J dropped 5; count of bases not matched to a gene: 6. Germline CDR1 reads SEHNR; CDR2 reads FQNEAQ (reference sequence). The full variable domain, with the rest looked up from reference TRBV7-9 and TRBJ1-5, is DTGVSQNPRHKITKRGQNVTFRCDPISEHNRLYWYRQTLGQGPEFLTYFQNEAQLEKSRLLSDRFSAERPKGSFSTLEIQRTEQGDSAMYLCASSSGQGGHQPQHFGDGTRLSIL.

This clone was seen many times. This chain links TRBV5-4 with TRBJ2-2; a possible D gene is TRBD2 (5 bases). Germline assignment: CDR1 SGHNT and CDR2 YYREEE (reference sequence). The germline V and J ends were trimmed by 4 bases and 1 base, with 11 bases remaining between them. The CDR3 is 15 amino acids. DNA for the CDR3: TGTGCCAGCAGCGGGTCCGGGAAGAACACCGGGGAGCTGTTTTTT. Its protein product is CASSGSGKNTGELFF.

This clone has only a few counts. This sequence joins TRBV5-4 and TRBJ2-3; possibly TRBD2 for D (5 bases). V lost 1 base and J lost 0, with 9 bases in between. The CDR3 contains 15 residues. CDR1 is SGHNT, CDR2 YYREEE, per germline (reference sequence). The CDR3 region is CASSLIASSTDTQYF. For the CDR3, the DNA is TGTGCCAGCAGCTTGATAGCGTCTAGCACAGATACGCAGTATTTT.

This clone was detected only a few times. The chain uses TRBV7-9 and TRBJ2-4; D possibly corresponds to TRBD1 (5 bases). The CDR3 runs to 14 residues. The ends were cut back, 1 base at V and 3 bases at J, with 7 bases in the middle. Looked up from germline, CDR1 is SEHNR and CDR2 is FQNEAQ (reference sequence). The DNA of the CDR3 is TGTGCCAGCAGCTTAGGGGGCGGCAAAAACATTCAGTACTTC. Amino acids: CASSLGGGKNIQYF. Complete variable domain (other parts from reference TRBV7-9 and TRBJ2-4): DTGVSQNPRHKITKRGQNVTFRCDPISEHNRLYWYRQTLGQGPEFLTYFQNEAQLEKSRLLSDRFSAERPKGSFSTLEIQRTEQGDSAMYLCASSLGGGKNIQYFGAGTRLSVL.

The genes are TRBV7-6 and TRBJ2-7; 10 nucleotides match TRBD1. Trimming took 4 bases from V and 6 from J; bases not matched to a gene: 6. Germline V gene data show CDR1 as SGHVS and CDR2 as FNYEAQ. CDR3 length: 14 residues. The DNA for the CDR3 is TGTGCCAGCAGCTCTTCGACAGGGGGCTCCGAGCAGTACTTC. It codes for CASSSSTGGSEQYF.

The V and J genes are TRBV18 and TRBJ1-1; D not certain. Germline V gene data show CDR1 as KGHSH and CDR2 as LQKENI. With 4 bases removed from V and 0 bases from J, the gap between germline ends came to 21 bases. The CDR3 consists of 18 residues. CDR3 protein: CASSLNGGRPGLNTEAFF. Written as DNA, the CDR3 is TGTGCCAGCTCACTAAACGGAGGCAGGCCGGGCCTGAACACTGAAGCTTTCTTT.

A remark on this clone: Other nucleotide sequences in the sample specify the same CDR3. This chain links TRBV6-5 with TRBJ2-7, with 10 bases that match TRBD2. This CDR3 contains 15 residues. V lost 2 bases and J lost 4; bases outside the gene matches: 5. Germline CDR1 and CDR2: MNHEY and SVGAGI. The CDR3 region is CASSYKAGGPYEQYF. CDR3 nucleotide sequence: TGTGCCAGCAGTTACAAAGCGGGAGGGCCGTACGAGCAGTACTTC.

The table lists this clone with a count of one. The V and J genes are TRBV27 and TRBJ1-4, with D perhaps TRBD1 (6 bases). This CDR3 has 14 residues. Germline V gene data show CDR1 as MNHEY and CDR2 as SMNVEV (reference sequence). The V gene lost 4 bases and the J gene lost 5 bases, with 11 bases spanning the gap. The chain's CDR3 is CASSSDRKNEKLFF. CDR3 nucleotide sequence: TGTGCCAGCAGTTCCGACAGGAAGAATGAAAAACTGTTTTTT.

This clone is a singleton in its sample. This chain uses TRBV5-1 with TRBJ2-7, with D possibly matching TRBD1 (5 bases). V was clipped by 4 bases and J by 0 bases, with 14 bases between them. Germline loops: CDR1 SGHRS, CDR2 YFSETQ. CDR3 length: 15 amino acids. In DNA form, the CDR3 reads TGCGCCAGCAGCCCTCCGACAGCTCGCTCCTACGAGCAGTACTTC. Amino acids: CASSPPTARSYEQYF.

V gene TRBV12-3 or TRBV12-4 combines with J gene TRBJ1-1, with D possibly TRBD1 on 5 matching bases. V gave up 3 bases and J gave up 1 base, with 6 bases separating them. This CDR3 is built from 13 residues. The CDR3 region has the DNA TGTGCCAGCAGTTTCGGGGGGAACACTGAAGCTTTCTTT. This translates into CASSFGGNTEAFF.

The J gene is TRBJ2-3, the V gene TRBV6-5; D remains unclear. Germline CDR1 is MNHEY and CDR2 is SVGAGI. The CDR3 has 11 amino acids. V was shortened by 6 bases and J by 4 bases, with 5 bases between the two germline ends. DNA for the CDR3: TGTGCCAGCAGACTCGCAGATACGCAGTATTTT. As protein: CASRLADTQYF.

The rearrangement links TRBV9 to TRBJ2-3, with D possibly matching TRBD2 (6 bases). Trimming took 2 bases from V and 3 from J, leaving 13 bases between them. This CDR3 has 15 amino acids. CDR1 is SGDLS, CDR2 YYNGEE, per germline. The CDR3 spells CASSVRGVGTDTQYF. Here the CDR3 DNA reads TGTGCCAGCAGCGTTCGCGGGGTGGGGACAGATACGCAGTATTTT. The full variable domain, with the rest looked up from reference TRBV9 and TRBJ2-3, is DSGVTQTPKHLITATGQRVTLRCSPRSGDLSVYWYQQSLDQGLQFLIQYYNGEERAKGNILERFSAQQFPDLHSELNLSSLELGDSALYFCASSVRGVGTDTQYFGPGTRLTVL.

The chain recombines TRBV6-4 with TRBJ1-6; no clear D gene. Germline V gives CDR1 MRHNA, CDR2 SNTAGT. Trimming stripped 6 bases from V and 2 bases from J, with 8 bases between. This CDR3 region has 14 residues. The CDR3 bases are TGTGCCAGCAGGACGACAACCTATAATTCACCCCTCCACTTT. Protein sequence: CASRTTTYNSPLHF.

The V gene is TRBV27, the J gene TRBJ2-7, with a possible D match to TRBD2 (5 bases). The CDR3 is 16 residues long. CDR1 and CDR2 from the germline V gene are MNHEY and SMNVEV (reference sequence). Trimming left V 3 bases short and J 6 bases short, with 21 bases between. Here the CDR3 reads CASSLESYRGLGEQYF. The CDR3 DNA reads TGTGCCAGCAGTTTGGAAAGTTATCGGGGTCTGGGCGAGCAGTACTTC.

The rearrangement uses TRBV2 and TRBJ1-4; 7 positions match TRBD1. This CDR3 contains 12 residues. Germline loops: CDR1 SNHLY, CDR2 FYNNEI. V lost 7 bases to trimming and J lost 8 bases; unmatched junction nucleotides: 4. CDR3: CASTGTDEKLFF. The CDR3 DNA reads TGTGCCAGCACCGGGACAGACGAAAAACTGTTTTTT.

The chain links TRBV11-3 to TRBJ2-1, with D possibly being TRBD2 (5 bases). V lost 1 base to trimming and J lost 2 bases, with 9 bases between them. CDR3 length: 15 amino acids. Looked up from germline, CDR1 is SGHNT and CDR2 is YENEEA. CDR3 residues: CASSLGASTYNEQFF. CDR3 nucleotide sequence: TGTGCCAGCAGCTTAGGGGCTAGCACCTACAATGAGCAGTTCTTC.

The chain combines TRBV2 with TRBJ1-1; weak D call: TRBD1 (6 bases). CDR1 and CDR2 (germline): SNHLY, FYNNEI. This CDR3 is built from 14 residues. Trimming stripped 6 bases from V and 3 bases from J, with 14 bases between. In DNA, the CDR3 is TGTGCCAGCAGGACCGGACAGCCTTACACTGAAGCTTTCTTT. It codes for CASRTGQPYTEAFF.

The chain is built from TRBV11-2 and TRBJ2-1, with unresolved D. CDR1 and CDR2 (germline): SGHAT, FQNNGV. Trimming took 1 base from V and 6 from J, leaving 4 bases between them. The CDR3 spans 12 residues. This chain's CDR3 is CASSLVSNEQFF. Written as DNA, the CDR3 is TGTGCCAGCAGCTTAGTGAGCAATGAGCAGTTCTTC.

V usage is TRBV28 and J usage is TRBJ1-1; TRBD1 agrees at 7 bases. The CDR3 has 14 amino acids. Germline assignment: CDR1 MDHEN and CDR2 SYDVKM. The V segment lost 10 bases and the J segment 2 bases; nucleotides outside the gene matches: 10. CDR3 sequence reads: CATRTGQLNTEAFF. DNA of the CDR3: TGTGCCACCCGTACGGGACAGTTAAACACTGAAGCTTTCTTT.